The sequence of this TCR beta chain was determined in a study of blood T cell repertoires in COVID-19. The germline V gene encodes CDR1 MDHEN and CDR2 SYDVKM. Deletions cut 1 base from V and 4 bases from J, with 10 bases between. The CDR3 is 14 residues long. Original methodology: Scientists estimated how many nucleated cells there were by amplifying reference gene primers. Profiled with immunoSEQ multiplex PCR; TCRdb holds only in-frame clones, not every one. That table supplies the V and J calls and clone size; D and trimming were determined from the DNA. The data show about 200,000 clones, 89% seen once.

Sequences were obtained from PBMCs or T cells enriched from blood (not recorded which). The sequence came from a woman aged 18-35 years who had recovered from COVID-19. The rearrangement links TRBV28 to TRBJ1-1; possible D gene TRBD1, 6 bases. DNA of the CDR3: TGTGCCAGCAGTTTATACAGGGAGTTCACTGAAGCTTTCTTT. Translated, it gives CASSLYREFTEAFF.